The 21 T cell receptor beta chains reported below all come from one sample, sequenced in a study of blood T cells in healthy people across ages (dated by TCRdb to between 2015 and 2016). Libraries were made using 5' RACE. Sequencing instrument: Illumina HiSeq 2500. A second PCR of about 6 to 11 cycles was run with a J-beta primer mix and a sample-barcoded 5' primer. The public sequencing data were trimmed at Q25 with fastp and processed into clonotypes with MiXCR by TCRdb, which kept only in-frame beta chains. All rows with the same CDR3 protein become a single entry with the most common DNA and genes. The sample table records 750,000 or so distinct CDR3 sequences; approximately 25% of these occur just once. The ten largest clones represent more than 8% of the sample. These data were also reused for a study on T cells of mothers and their children.

Sequences were obtained from blood. The receptors shown here come from a boy between 5 and 17 years old in good health.

The chain combines TRBV10-3 with TRBJ2-5; the D is unclear. The CDR3 extends over 14 amino acids. Germline V lookup: CDR1 ENHRY, CDR2 SYGVKD. The ends were cut back, 2 bases at V and 5 bases at J, with 12 bases in the middle. CDR3 DNA sequence: TGTGCCATCAGTGAGGACCCCAGGTCGGAGACCCAGTACTTC. This sequence encodes CAISEDPRSETQYF.

This clonotype was seen many times. This rearrangement joins TRBV7-9 to TRBJ2-3; 12 nucleotides agree with TRBD2. The CDR3 has 16 amino acids. Germline V lookup: CDR1 SEHNR, CDR2 FQNEAQ (reference sequence). V lost 1 base and J lost 6; bases outside the gene matches: 5. The CDR3 loop is CASSLGTSGRSDTQYF. CDR3 nucleotides: TGTGCCAGCAGCTTAGGAACTAGCGGGAGGAGTGATACGCAGTATTTT. The variable domain in full, with the rest retrieved from reference TRBV7-9 and TRBJ2-3, is DTGVSQNPRHKITKRGQNVTFRCDPISEHNRLYWYRQTLGQGPEFLTYFQNEAQLEKSRLLSDRFSAERPKGSFSTLEIQRTEQGDSAMYLCASSLGTSGRSDTQYFGPGTRLTVL.

This chain uses TRBV28 with TRBJ1-4; TRBD1 is a possible D gene (5 bases). The CDR3 is made up of 14 amino acids. Per the germline V gene, CDR1 is MDHEN and CDR2 is SYDVKM. The V end was cut by 4 bases, the J end by 8 bases, with 14 bases between. The CDR3 DNA follows: TGTGCCAGCAGTTCCAGGGTATCGGCCGAAAAACTGTTTTTT. Protein product: CASSSRVSAEKLFF.

V gene TRBV7-9 combines with J gene TRBJ1-2, with 7 bases matching TRBD1. Per the germline V gene, CDR1 is SEHNR and CDR2 is FQNEAQ (reference sequence). The length of the CDR3 is 14 residues. V lost 5 bases and J lost 9; bases outside the gene matches: 12. Here the CDR3 reads CASSLSGQPLSYTF. DNA of the CDR3: TGTGCCAGCAGCCTATCGGGACAGCCTTTGAGCTACACCTTC.

This clonotype was observed a few times. The rearrangement uses TRBV4-1 and TRBJ1-2; D is undetermined. The CDR3 is 14 amino acids. Germline V CDR1 and CDR2: MGHRA, YSYEKL. The V gene lost 2 bases and the J gene lost 3 bases, with 10 bases spanning the gap. DNA of the CDR3: TGCGCCAGCAGCCAAAACCCTGAGTACTATGGCTACACCTTC. Encoded protein: CASSQNPEYYGYTF.

The chain employs TRBV27 and TRBJ1-1, with D possibly TRBD1 on 5 matching bases. The CDR3 has 15 residues. CDR1 is MNHEY and CDR2 is SMNVEV in the germline V gene (reference sequence). The V and J ends lost 5 bases and 3 bases respectively, with 16 bases between them. The CDR3 reads CASSLHWGGYTEAFF. DNA of the CDR3: TGTGCCAGCAGTCTTCACTGGGGCGGGTACACTGAAGCTTTCTTT.

There are a few counts of this clonotype. The chain recombines TRBV29-1 with TRBJ1-3; the D gene is possibly TRBD1 (6 bases). This CDR3 region has 13 residues. The V end was cut by 5 bases, the J end by 1 base, with 9 bases between. Germline values: CDR1 SQVTM, CDR2 ANQGSEA. The chain's CDR3 is CSVTQGSGNTIYF. Written as DNA, the CDR3 is TGCAGCGTTACCCAGGGGTCTGGAAACACCATATATTTT.

In this sample, this clonotype turned up a few times. This rearrangement joins TRBV27 to TRBJ1-1, with D unresolved. V lost 5 bases and J lost 3, with 10 bases in between. The CDR3 contains 13 residues. CDR1 and CDR2 from the germline V gene are MNHEY and SMNVEV (reference sequence). The CDR3 coding sequence is TGTGCCAGCAGTCTCGGGTTTTACACTGAAGCTTTCTTT. It encodes CASSLGFYTEAFF.

There are a few counts of this clonotype. The chain has TRBV6-2 or TRBV6-3 and TRBJ2-5; D uncertain. The closer fit of TRBJ2-7 to the DNA end suggests the J call may be wrong. The CDR3 runs to 14 residues. Germline CDR1 MNHEY, CDR2 SVGEGT. The DNA of the CDR3 is TGTGCCAGCAGTCGCGACTTATCCCCCCTCGAGCAGTACTTC. Translation gives CASSRDLSPLEQYF.

The gene calls are TRBV3-1 and TRBJ2-5, with 9 bases fitting TRBD2. Germline V gives CDR1 LGHDT, CDR2 YNNKEL (reference sequence). V was clipped by 3 bases and J by 3 bases; unmatched bases: 8. This CDR3 has 16 amino acids. The CDR3 is CASSHWGLAKEETQYF. The CDR3 nucleotides read TGTGCCAGCAGCCATTGGGGACTAGCAAAGGAAGAGACCCAGTACTTC.

This clonotype was counted between two and nine times. This chain links TRBV7-2 with TRBJ2-4; 7 nucleotides line up with TRBD2. Looked up from germline, CDR1 is SGHTA and CDR2 is FQGNSA. Trimming at V came to 5 bases and at J to 3 bases, leaving 7 bases not matched to a gene. The CDR3 extends over 15 amino acids. CDR3 sequence (DNA): TGTGCCAGCAGCGGGGGGGGACGTAGCAAAAACATTCAGTACTTC. Protein sequence: CASSGGGRSKNIQYF.

This rearrangement joins TRBV27 to TRBJ2-3; no definite D call. The V gene lost 5 bases and the J gene lost 0 bases, with 18 bases spanning the gap. The CDR3 sequence is 17 residues long. Germline V lookup: CDR1 MNHEY, CDR2 SMNVEV (reference sequence). The CDR3 spells CASSPLLASASTDTQYF. The CDR3 DNA is TGTGCCAGCAGTCCTCTACTTGCGTCAGCAAGCACAGATACGCAGTATTTT.

This sequence joins TRBV20-1 and TRBJ2-5; D gene ambiguous. The V gene's germline CDR1 is DFQATT and CDR2 SNEGSKA (reference sequence). V was clipped by 6 bases and J by 2 bases, with 19 bases between them. CDR3 length equals 15 residues. In DNA, the CDR3 is TGCAGTGCAAACCCCCCCTTGGCGCCGCAAGAGACCCAGTACTTC. Amino acid sequence: CSANPPLAPQETQYF.

The chain couples TRBV5-1 to TRBJ2-7, with 11 bases identical to TRBD2. The V gene end was trimmed by 0 bases and the J gene end by 4 bases; junction bases not matched to a gene: 6. From germline, CDR1 is SGHRS and CDR2 YFSETQ. The CDR3 runs to 16 residues. In DNA form, the CDR3 reads TGCGCCAGCAGCTTGGGATCTAGCGGGAGGTCGTACGAGCAGTACTTC. Its protein product is CASSLGSSGRSYEQYF.

The V and J genes are TRBV20-1 and TRBJ2-7; 7 bases agree with TRBD2. CDR1 DFQATT and CDR2 SNEGSKA come from the germline V gene (reference sequence). The CDR3 spans 13 residues. The ends lost 6 bases at V and 6 bases at J; junction bases unmatched: 11. CDR3 DNA sequence: TGCAGTGCATCGGCGGGGGACCGGAGCGAGCAGTACTTC. It is translated as CSASAGDRSEQYF.

The rearrangement uses TRBV11-2 and TRBJ2-7; 8 nucleotides line up with TRBD2. Per the germline V gene, CDR1 is SGHAT and CDR2 is FQNNGV. The CDR3 has 15 residues. J gave up 4 bases and V 4 bases, and 9 bases lay outside the gene matches. This chain's CDR3 is CASSSPGLGEYEQYF. The CDR3 DNA sequence: TGTGCCAGCAGCTCTCCGGGACTAGGGGAATACGAGCAGTACTTC. Combining the CDR3 with reference TRBV11-2 and TRBJ2-7 gives the whole variable domain EAGVAQSPRYKIIEKRQSVAFWCNPISGHATLYWYQQILGQGPKLLIQFQNNGVVDDSQLPKDRFSAERLKGVDSTLKIQPAKLEDSAVYLCASSSPGLGEYEQYFGPGTRLTVT.

A few counts support this clonotype. J is TRBJ1-4 and V is TRBV28; no reliable D call. In germline, CDR1 is MDHEN, CDR2 SYDVKM. Trimming left V 10 bases short and J 6 bases short, with 18 bases between. This CDR3 has 14 amino acids. CDR3 DNA sequence: TGTGCCACCGAAGCTACAGAAGGCTATGAAAAACTGTTTTTT. This translates into CATEATEGYEKLFF. Using reference TRBV28 and TRBJ1-4 for the parts outside the CDR3, the full variable domain is DVKVTQSSRYLVKRTGEKVFLECVQDMDHENMFWYRQDPGLGLRLIYFSYDVKMKEKGDIPEGYSVSREKKERFSLILESASTNQTSMYLCATEATEGYEKLFFGSGTQLSVL.

The J gene is TRBJ1-5, the V gene TRBV24-1; a weak D match, TRBD1 (6 bases). Trimming took off 5 bases at V and 5 bases at J, with 9 bases between the two ends. CDR3 length: 13 residues. CDR1 and CDR2 (germline): KGHDR, SFDVKD. CDR3 coding DNA: TGTGCCACCAGTGTACAGGGCGATCAGCCCCAGCATTTT. This sequence encodes CATSVQGDQPQHF.

Written as DNA, the CDR3 is TGTGCCAGCAGCAGAGGGGGCAGGAACTACCCAATTTACTACGAGCAGTACTTC. It is translated as CASSRGGRNYPIYYEQYF. This chain joins TRBV7-8 and TRBJ2-7, with 7 bases lining up with TRBD1. The CDR3 is 18 residues long. Per germline, CDR1 SGHVS and CDR2 FQNEAQ. V was pared by 5 bases and J by 3 bases, with 19 bases of the junction left unmatched.

This chain connects TRBV4-3 to TRBJ1-1; D possibly corresponds to TRBD1 (6 bases). Trimming removed 0 bases at V and 4 bases at J, with 15 bases between. Germline V gene sequence: CDR1 LGHNA, CDR2 YSLEER. The CDR3 totals 16 residues. The CDR3 bases are TGCGCCAGCAGCCAAGATACAGGGTTGGAGGGCACTGAAGCTTTCTTT. Translated: CASSQDTGLEGTEAFF.

This clonotype has a handful of counts. This sequence joins TRBV6-2 or TRBV6-3 and TRBJ1-1; tentative D call: TRBD1 (6 bases). Trimming left V 7 bases short and J 3 bases short, with 15 bases between. Germline lookup yields CDR1 MNHEY and CDR2 SVGEGT. The CDR3 has 14 residues. The CDR3 reads CASINTGGYTEAFF. CDR3 DNA sequence: TGTGCCAGCATCAACACGGGGGGCTACACTGAAGCTTTCTTT.